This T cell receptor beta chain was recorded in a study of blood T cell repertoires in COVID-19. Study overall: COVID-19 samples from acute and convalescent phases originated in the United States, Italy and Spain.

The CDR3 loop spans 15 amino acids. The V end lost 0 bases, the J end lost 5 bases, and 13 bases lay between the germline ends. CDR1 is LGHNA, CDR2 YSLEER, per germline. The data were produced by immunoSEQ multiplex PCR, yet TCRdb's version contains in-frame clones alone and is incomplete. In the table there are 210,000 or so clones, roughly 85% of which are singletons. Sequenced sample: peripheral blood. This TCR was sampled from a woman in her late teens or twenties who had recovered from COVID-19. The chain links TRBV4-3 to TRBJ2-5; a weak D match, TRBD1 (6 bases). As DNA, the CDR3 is TGCGCCAGCAGCCAAGATAACAGGGCCTGGGAGACCCAGTACTTC. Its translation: CASSQDNRAWETQYF.